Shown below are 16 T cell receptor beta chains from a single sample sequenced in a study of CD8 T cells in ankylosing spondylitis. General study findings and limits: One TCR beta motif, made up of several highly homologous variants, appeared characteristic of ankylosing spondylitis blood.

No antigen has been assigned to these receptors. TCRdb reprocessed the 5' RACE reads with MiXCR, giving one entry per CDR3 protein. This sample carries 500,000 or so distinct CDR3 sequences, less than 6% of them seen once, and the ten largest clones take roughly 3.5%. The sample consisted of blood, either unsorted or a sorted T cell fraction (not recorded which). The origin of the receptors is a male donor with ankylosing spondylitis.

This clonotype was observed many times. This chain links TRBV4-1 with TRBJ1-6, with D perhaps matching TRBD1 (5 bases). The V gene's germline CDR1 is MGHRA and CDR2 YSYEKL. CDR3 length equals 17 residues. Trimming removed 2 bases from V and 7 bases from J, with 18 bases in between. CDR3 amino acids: CASSQRALGTSNSPLHF. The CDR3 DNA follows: TGCGCCAGCAGCCAACGCGCGTTAGGGACCAGCAATTCACCCCTCCACTTT.

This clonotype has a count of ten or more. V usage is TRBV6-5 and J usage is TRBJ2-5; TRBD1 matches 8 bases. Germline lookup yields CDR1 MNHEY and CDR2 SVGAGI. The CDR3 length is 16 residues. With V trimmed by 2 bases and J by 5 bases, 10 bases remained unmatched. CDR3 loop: CASSYQDRVSRETQYF. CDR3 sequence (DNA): TGTGCCAGCAGTTACCAGGACAGGGTTTCACGGGAGACCCAGTACTTC.

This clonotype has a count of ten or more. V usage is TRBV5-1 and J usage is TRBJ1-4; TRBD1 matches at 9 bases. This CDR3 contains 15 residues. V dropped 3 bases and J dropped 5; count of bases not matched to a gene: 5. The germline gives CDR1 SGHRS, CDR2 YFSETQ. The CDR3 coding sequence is TGCGCCAGCAGCTACCGGACAGGGGCAAATGAAAAACTGTTTTTT. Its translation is CASSYRTGANEKLFF.

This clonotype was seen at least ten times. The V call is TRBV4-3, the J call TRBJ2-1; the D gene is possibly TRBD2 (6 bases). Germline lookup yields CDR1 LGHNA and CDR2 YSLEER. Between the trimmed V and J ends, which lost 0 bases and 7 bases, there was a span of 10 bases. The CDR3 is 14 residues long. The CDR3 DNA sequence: TGCGCCAGCAGCCAAGACCGTCGGGGGAATGAGCAGTTCTTC. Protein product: CASSQDRRGNEQFF.

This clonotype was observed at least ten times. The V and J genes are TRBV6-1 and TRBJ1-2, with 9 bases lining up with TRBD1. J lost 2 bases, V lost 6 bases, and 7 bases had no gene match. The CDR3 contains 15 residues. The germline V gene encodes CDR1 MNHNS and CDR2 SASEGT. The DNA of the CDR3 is TGTGCCAGCAGAAGAAACAGGGGGCGCAACTATGGCTACACCTTC. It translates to CASRRNRGRNYGYTF.

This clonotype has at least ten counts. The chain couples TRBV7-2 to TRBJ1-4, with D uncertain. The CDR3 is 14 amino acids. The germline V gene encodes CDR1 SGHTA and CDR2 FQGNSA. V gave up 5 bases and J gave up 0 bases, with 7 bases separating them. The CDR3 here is CASSLHATNEKLFF. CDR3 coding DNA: TGTGCCAGCAGCCTACATGCAACTAATGAAAAACTGTTTTTT.

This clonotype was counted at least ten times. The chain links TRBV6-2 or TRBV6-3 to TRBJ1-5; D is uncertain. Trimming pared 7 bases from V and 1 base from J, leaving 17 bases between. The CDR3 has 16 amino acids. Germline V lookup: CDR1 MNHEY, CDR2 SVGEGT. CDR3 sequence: CASTQREGRSNQPQHF. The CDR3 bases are TGTGCCAGCACCCAACGAGAGGGCAGGAGCAATCAGCCCCAGCATTTT.

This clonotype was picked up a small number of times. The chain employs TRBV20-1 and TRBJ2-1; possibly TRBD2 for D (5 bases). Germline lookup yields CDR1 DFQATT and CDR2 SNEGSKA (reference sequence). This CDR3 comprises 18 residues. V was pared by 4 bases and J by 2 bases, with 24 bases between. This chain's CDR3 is CSATVLIGERQTYNEQFF. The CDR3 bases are TGCAGTGCTACCGTTTTAATCGGAGAGCGGCAAACCTACAATGAGCAGTTCTTC.

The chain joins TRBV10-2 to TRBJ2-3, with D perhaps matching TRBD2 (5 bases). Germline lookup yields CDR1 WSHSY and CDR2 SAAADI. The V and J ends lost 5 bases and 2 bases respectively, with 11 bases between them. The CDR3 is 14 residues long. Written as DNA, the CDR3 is TGCGCCAGCAGTCGGGGTGTCTTCACAGATACGCAGTATTTT. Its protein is CASSRGVFTDTQYF.

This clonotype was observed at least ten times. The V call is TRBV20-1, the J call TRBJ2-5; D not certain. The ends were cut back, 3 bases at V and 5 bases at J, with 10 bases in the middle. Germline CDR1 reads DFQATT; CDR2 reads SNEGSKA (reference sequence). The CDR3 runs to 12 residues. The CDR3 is CSARAPFETQYF. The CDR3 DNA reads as TGCAGTGCTAGGGCACCGTTCGAGACCCAGTACTTC.

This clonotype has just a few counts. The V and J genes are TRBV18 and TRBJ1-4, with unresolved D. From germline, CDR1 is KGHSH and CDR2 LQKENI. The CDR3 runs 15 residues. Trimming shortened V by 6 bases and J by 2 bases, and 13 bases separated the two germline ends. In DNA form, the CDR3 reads TGTGCCAGCTCCCCCCAAAGGCCGACTAATGAAAAACTGTTTTTT. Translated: CASSPQRPTNEKLFF.

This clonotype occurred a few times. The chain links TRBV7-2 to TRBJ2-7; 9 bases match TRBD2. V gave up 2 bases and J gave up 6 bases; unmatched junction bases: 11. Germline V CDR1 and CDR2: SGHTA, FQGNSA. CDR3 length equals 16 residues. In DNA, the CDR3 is TGTGCCAGCAGCTTATCCCCTAGCGGGGTAGGTCTCGAGCAGTACTTC. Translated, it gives CASSLSPSGVGLEQYF.

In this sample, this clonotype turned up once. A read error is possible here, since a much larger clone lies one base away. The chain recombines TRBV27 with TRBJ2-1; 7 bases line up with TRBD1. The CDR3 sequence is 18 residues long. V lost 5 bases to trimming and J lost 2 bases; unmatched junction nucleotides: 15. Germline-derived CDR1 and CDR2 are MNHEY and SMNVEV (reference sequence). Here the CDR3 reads CASSPLRQGLGAYNEQFF. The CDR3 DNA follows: TGTGCCAGCAGTCCTCTGAGACAGGGTTTGGGCGCCTACAATGAGCAGTTCTTC.

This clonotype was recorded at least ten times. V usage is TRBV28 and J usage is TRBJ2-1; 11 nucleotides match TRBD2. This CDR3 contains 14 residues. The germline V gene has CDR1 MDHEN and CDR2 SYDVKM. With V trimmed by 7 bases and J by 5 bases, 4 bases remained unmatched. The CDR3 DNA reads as TGTGCCAGCACAGGGACTAGCGGCAACAATGAGCAGTTCTTC. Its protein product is CASTGTSGNNEQFF.

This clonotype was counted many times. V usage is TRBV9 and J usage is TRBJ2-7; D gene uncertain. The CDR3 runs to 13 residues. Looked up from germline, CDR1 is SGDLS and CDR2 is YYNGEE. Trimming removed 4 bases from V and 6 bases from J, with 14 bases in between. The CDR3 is CASSPRTGPEQYF. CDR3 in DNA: TGTGCCAGCAGCCCCAGGACGGGTCCCGAGCAGTACTTC.

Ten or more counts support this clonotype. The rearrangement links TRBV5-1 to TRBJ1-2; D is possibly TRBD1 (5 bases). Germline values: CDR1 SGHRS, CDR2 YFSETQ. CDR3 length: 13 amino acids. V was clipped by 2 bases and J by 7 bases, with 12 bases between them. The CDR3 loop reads CASSFSGYGGYTF. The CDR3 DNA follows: TGCGCCAGCAGCTTCTCAGGGTACGGTGGCTACACCTTC.